The 29 T cell receptor beta chains listed next were all sequenced from one sample in a study of siplizumab effects on memory and regulatory T cells. Only in-frame clones appear in the TCRdb table, and some are missing; sequencing was by immunoSEQ multiplex PCR. Altogether tens of thousands of clones are present, around 97% being singletons, with the ten largest covering 0.64%. Sequenced sample: naive CD4+ T cells sorted from blood. The source of these receptors is a human donor in good health.

The chain recombines TRBV6-1 with TRBJ2-7; 9 nucleotides match TRBD1. The CDR3 totals 13 residues. CDR1 and CDR2 (germline): MNHNS, SASEGT. Trimming at V came to 4 bases and at J to 6 bases, leaving 4 bases not matched to a gene. CDR3 nucleotides: TGTGCCAGCAGTGGGGGACAGGGCGGCGAGCAGTACTTC. Translation gives CASSGGQGGEQYF.

In regard to this clone: Other DNA sequences within the sample encode an identical CDR3. The chain employs TRBV6-6 and TRBJ2-3; no clear D. CDR3 size: 12 residues. V shed 2 bases and J shed 3 bases, with 3 bases lying between them. The V gene's germline CDR1 is MNHNY and CDR2 SVGAGI (reference sequence). The CDR3 DNA is TGTGCCAGCAGTTACAGGACAGATACGCAGTATTTT. Protein product: CASSYRTDTQYF.

V and J are TRBV6-1 and TRBJ2-1; 8 bases agree with TRBD2. J was trimmed by 2 bases and V by 1 base; bases with no gene match: 10. CDR3 length equals 18 residues. The germline V gene encodes CDR1 MNHNS and CDR2 SASEGT. The CDR3 region is CASSEGFSGIYAYNEQFF. CDR3 bases: TGTGCCAGCAGTGAAGGCTTTAGCGGGATATACGCCTACAATGAGCAGTTCTTC.

This sequence joins TRBV30 and TRBJ2-1, with D possibly being TRBD2 (5 bases). This CDR3 spans 13 amino acids. Germline-derived CDR1 and CDR2 are GTSNPN and SVGIG (reference sequence). V was cut by 4 bases and J by 5 bases, with 12 bases left in between. CDR3 sequence: CAWITRTHNEQFF. CDR3 nucleotide sequence: TGTGCCTGGATAACTAGAACACACAATGAGCAGTTCTTC.

The chain carries TRBV6-1 and TRBJ1-2; D is possibly TRBD1 (5 bases). The CDR3 contains 15 residues. CDR1 is MNHNS and CDR2 is SASEGT in the germline V gene. Trimming took 2 bases from V and 7 from J, leaving 17 bases between them. In nucleotides, the CDR3 is TGTGCCAGCAGTGAAAGTTCGGGGACCGGGGGTGGCTACACCTTC. Its protein is CASSESSGTGGGYTF.

The chain recombines TRBV27 with TRBJ1-6; 10 bases fit TRBD1. The ends lost 3 bases at V and 0 bases at J; junction bases unmatched: 8. Germline V gene data show CDR1 as MNHEY and CDR2 as SMNVEV (reference sequence). The CDR3 covers 19 residues. The DNA for the CDR3 is TGTGCCAGCAGTTTGCTACGAGACAGGGGGCTCTCCTATAATTCACCCCTCCACTTT. This gives the protein CASSLLRDRGLSYNSPLHF.

The rearrangement uses TRBV6-5 and TRBJ2-3; the match to TRBD1 covers 10 bases. CDR3 length: 15 residues. CDR1 MNHEY and CDR2 SVGAGI come from the germline V gene. Germline trimming cut 2 bases from V and 3 bases from J; bases unmatched to any gene: 2. CDR3 DNA: TGTGCCAGCAGTTACCGGGGACAGGGGACAGATACGCAGTATTTT. This translates into CASSYRGQGTDTQYF.

V is TRBV4-1 and J is TRBJ2-1, with D hard to call. The V end lost 0 bases, the J end lost 5 bases, and 11 bases lay between the germline ends. Germline V gives CDR1 MGHRA, CDR2 YSYEKL. The CDR3 is made up of 15 amino acids. The CDR3 here is CASSQEVGGHNEQFF. The CDR3 nucleotides read TGCGCCAGCAGCCAAGAAGTTGGCGGCCACAATGAGCAGTTCTTC.

This chain connects TRBV5-1 to TRBJ1-1; 10 nucleotides align to TRBD1. The germline V gene has CDR1 SGHRS and CDR2 YFSETQ. The V and J ends lost 2 bases and 6 bases, in that order; junction bases with no gene match: 10. The CDR3 length is 16 residues. CDR3: CASSLIRRTGGAEAFF. The DNA for the CDR3 is TGCGCCAGCAGCTTAATCCGTAGGACAGGGGGGGCTGAAGCTTTCTTT.

The chain links TRBV7-3 to TRBJ2-1; either TRBD1 or TRBD2 may supply D (6 bases each). Germline V gene sequence: CDR1 SGHTA, CDR2 FQGTGA. The CDR3 length is 14 residues. Trimming left V 0 bases short and J 7 bases short, with 10 bases between. CDR3 coding DNA: TGTGCCAGCAGCTTAACCGGGGGCCCGAATGAGCAGTTCTTC. Translated, it gives CASSLTGGPNEQFF.

This chain links TRBV5-1 with TRBJ2-2; 13 bases match TRBD2. Trimming took 3 bases from V and 7 from J; bases not matched to a gene: 3. From germline, CDR1 is SGHRS and CDR2 YFSETQ. This CDR3 has 15 residues. CDR3 in amino acids: CASSWTSGRDGELFF. Written as DNA, the CDR3 is TGCGCCAGCAGCTGGACTAGCGGGAGAGACGGGGAGCTGTTTTTT.

The chain is built from TRBV25-1 and TRBJ1-5, with a weak D call TRBD1 (5 bases). The CDR3 runs 14 residues. In germline, CDR1 is MGHDK, CDR2 SYGVNS. V lost 3 bases to trimming and J lost 3 bases, with 9 bases between them. CDR3 nucleotides: TGTGCCAGCAGTGACGCGGGGGACAATCAGCCCCAGCATTTT. This encodes CASSDAGDNQPQHF.

The V and J genes are TRBV21-1 and TRBJ2-1; TRBD2, as called in the table, went unchecked against the DNA. TRBV21-1 is given as a pseudogene. The CDR3 runs to 16 residues. CDR3 region: CASSKVRLAEYNEQFF. CDR3 nucleotide sequence: TGTGCCAGCAGCAAAGTACGGCTAGCGGAGTACAATGAGCAGTTCTTC.

The chain links TRBV12-5 to TRBJ1-2; TRBD1 matches 9 bases. The CDR3 runs 15 residues. J lost 4 bases, V lost 6 bases, and 9 bases had no gene match. The germline gives CDR1 LGHNT, CDR2 FRNRAP. CDR3 in amino acids: CASGQTGGAGYGYTF. The CDR3 region has the DNA TGTGCTAGTGGCCAAACAGGGGGCGCTGGCTATGGCTACACCTTC.

V gene TRBV16 combines with J gene TRBJ2-2; D tentatively reads TRBD1 or TRBD2 (5 bases each). The CDR3 runs to 16 residues. Deletions cut 1 base from V and 2 bases from J, with 11 bases between. Germline loops: CDR1 KGHSY, CDR2 FQNENV. CDR3 protein: CASSQLRGANTGELFF. In DNA, the CDR3 is TGTGCCAGCAGCCAATTACGAGGGGCCAACACCGGGGAGCTGTTTTTT.

The chain links TRBV6-5 to TRBJ2-6; D call uncertain. The V end was cut by 7 bases, the J end by 0 bases, with 7 bases between. Germline assignment: CDR1 MNHEY and CDR2 SVGAGI. The CDR3 extends over 14 amino acids. CDR3 residues: CASTPDSGANVLTF. Written as DNA, the CDR3 is TGTGCCAGCACCCCGGACTCTGGGGCCAACGTCCTGACTTTC.

The rearrangement links TRBV4-3 to TRBJ2-5; D is possibly TRBD1 or TRBD2 (5 bases each). Germline V lookup: CDR1 LGHNA, CDR2 YSLEER. The CDR3 is made up of 20 amino acids. Trimming cost V 1 base and J 1 base, with 25 bases left between them. The CDR3 nucleotides are TGCGCCAGCAGCCAAGCTGCCCATTCGCTTATCGGGGCCCGCCAAGAGACCCAGTACTTC. This codes for CASSQAAHSLIGARQETQYF.

This clone is a singleton in its sample. The chain recombines TRBV7-3 with TRBJ1-1; weak D call: TRBD1 (6 bases). This CDR3 comprises 14 residues. CDR1 and CDR2 from the germline V gene are SGHTA and FQGTGA. Trimming removed 4 bases at V and 3 bases at J, with 12 bases between. The CDR3 is CASSSTYRDTEAFF. CDR3 bases: TGTGCCAGCAGCTCGACGTACAGGGACACTGAAGCTTTCTTT.

This rearrangement joins TRBV10-3 to TRBJ1-4; no clear D gene. V was cut by 2 bases and J by 8 bases, with 9 bases left in between. CDR1 and CDR2 (germline): ENHRY, SYGVKD. The CDR3 is 13 residues long. CDR3 residues: CAISEGAIEKLFF. CDR3 DNA sequence: TGTGCCATCAGTGAGGGAGCCATAGAAAAACTGTTTTTT.

The chain links TRBV19 to TRBJ2-7, with TRBD1 matching 8 bases. CDR1 is LNHDA, CDR2 SQIVND, per germline (reference sequence). The CDR3 has 14 amino acids. The trim removed 5 bases at V and 1 base at J, leaving 4 bases unmatched. CDR3 in amino acids: CASSLRTGSYEQYF. Here the CDR3 DNA reads TGTGCCAGTAGTCTCCGGACAGGGTCCTACGAGCAGTACTTC.

The V call is TRBV18, the J call TRBJ2-7; 8 nucleotides agree with TRBD1. Germline CDR1 reads KGHSH; CDR2 reads LQKENI. V shed 3 bases and J 3 bases; nucleotides not matched to a gene: 10. This CDR3 has 16 residues. The CDR3 bases are TGTGCCAGCTCACCGTTTCCGGGACAGGAGATCTACGAGCAGTACTTC. It codes for CASSPFPGQEIYEQYF. The full variable domain, in which reference TRBV18 and TRBJ2-7 provide the parts outside the CDR3, is NAGVMQNPRHLVRRRGQEARLRCSPMKGHSHVYWYRQLPEEGLKFMVYLQKENIIDESGMPKERFSAEFPKEGPSILRIQQVVRGDSAAYFCASSPFPGQEIYEQYFGPGTRLTVT.

This chain connects TRBV18 to TRBJ1-1, with TRBD1 matching over 8 bases. CDR3 size: 16 residues. CDR1 and CDR2 (germline): KGHSH, LQKENI. The J segment lost 1 base and the V segment lost 2 bases, leaving 6 bases of the junction unmatched. This CDR3 reads CASSPFGTGTNTEAFF. CDR3 DNA sequence: TGTGCCAGCTCACCATTTGGGACAGGAACGAACACTGAAGCTTTCTTT.

J is TRBJ1-1 and V is TRBV6-4, with D uncertain. The V end was cut by 3 bases, the J end by 1 base, with 6 bases between. This CDR3 region has 13 residues. Germline V gene sequence: CDR1 MRHNA, CDR2 SNTAGT. The CDR3 sequence: CASSERWNTEAFF. The CDR3, as DNA: TGTGCCAGCAGTGAGAGATGGAACACTGAAGCTTTCTTT.

The rearrangement links TRBV18 to TRBJ2-1, with D possibly matching TRBD1 (5 bases). The CDR3 totals 16 residues. Trimming pared 3 bases from V and 5 bases from J, leaving 17 bases between. Germline V gene lookup returns CDR1 KGHSH and CDR2 LQKENI. The CDR3 spells CASSPPGAAMNNEQFF. Written as DNA, the CDR3 is TGTGCCAGCTCACCCCCTGGGGCGGCCATGAACAATGAGCAGTTCTTC. Full variable domain (rest looked up from reference TRBV18 and TRBJ2-1): NAGVMQNPRHLVRRRGQEARLRCSPMKGHSHVYWYRQLPEEGLKFMVYLQKENIIDESGMPKERFSAEFPKEGPSILRIQQVVRGDSAAYFCASSPPGAAMNNEQFFGPGTRLTVL.

CDR3: CAISGTGNTEAFF. The CDR3 nucleotides read TGTGCCATCAGTGGGACTGGGAACACTGAAGCTTTCTTT. This sequence joins TRBV10-3 and TRBJ1-1; no clear D. The CDR3 extends over 13 amino acids. The V end lost 4 bases, the J end lost 1 base, and 7 bases lay between the germline ends. Germline loops: CDR1 ENHRY, CDR2 SYGVKD.

The CDR3 nucleotides read TGTGCCAGAAGCTTCGGACAGGATAAAGCTAACTATGGCTACACCTTC. Translation gives CARSFGQDKANYGYTF. The gene calls are TRBV5-3 and TRBJ1-2; 7 nucleotides align to TRBD1. TRBV5-3 is identified as an open reading frame with a role that is uncertain. This CDR3 has 16 amino acids. Trimming cost V 2 bases and J 0 bases; bases outside gene matches: 7.

The V gene is TRBV2, the J gene TRBJ2-5; D remains ambiguous. CDR3 size: 11 residues. The V end lost 3 bases, the J end lost 5 bases, and 4 bases lay between the germline ends. The germline V gene encodes CDR1 SNHLY and CDR2 FYNNEI. For the CDR3, the DNA is TGTGCCAGCAGTGATCCCGAGACCCAGTACTTC. Its translation is CASSDPETQYF.

The gene calls are TRBV30 and TRBJ2-7; 7 nucleotides align to TRBD2. Per the germline V gene, CDR1 is GTSNPN and CDR2 is SVGIG (reference sequence). The CDR3 is 14 amino acids. Trimming took 3 bases from V and 0 from J; bases not matched to a gene: 5. The CDR3, as DNA: TGTGCCTGGAGAGGAGCGGGAATCTCCTACGAGCAGTACTTC. Translated, it gives CAWRGAGISYEQYF. Looking up the rest from reference TRBV30 and TRBJ2-7 gives the full variable domain: SQTIHQWPATLVQPVGSPLSLECTVEGTSNPNLYWYRQAAGRGLQLLFYSVGIGQISSEVPQNLSASRPQDRQFILSSKKLLLSDSGFYLCAWRGAGISYEQYFGPGTRLTVT.

The rearrangement uses TRBV7-9 and TRBJ2-2, with D perhaps being TRBD1 or TRBD2 (5 bases each). CDR3 size: 14 residues. The V end lost 2 bases, the J end lost 4 bases, and 8 bases lay between the germline ends. Germline lookup yields CDR1 SEHNR and CDR2 FQNEAQ (reference sequence). The CDR3 reads CASSLKGSTGELFF. The CDR3 region has the DNA TGTGCCAGCAGCTTAAAGGGGAGCACCGGGGAGCTGTTTTTT.